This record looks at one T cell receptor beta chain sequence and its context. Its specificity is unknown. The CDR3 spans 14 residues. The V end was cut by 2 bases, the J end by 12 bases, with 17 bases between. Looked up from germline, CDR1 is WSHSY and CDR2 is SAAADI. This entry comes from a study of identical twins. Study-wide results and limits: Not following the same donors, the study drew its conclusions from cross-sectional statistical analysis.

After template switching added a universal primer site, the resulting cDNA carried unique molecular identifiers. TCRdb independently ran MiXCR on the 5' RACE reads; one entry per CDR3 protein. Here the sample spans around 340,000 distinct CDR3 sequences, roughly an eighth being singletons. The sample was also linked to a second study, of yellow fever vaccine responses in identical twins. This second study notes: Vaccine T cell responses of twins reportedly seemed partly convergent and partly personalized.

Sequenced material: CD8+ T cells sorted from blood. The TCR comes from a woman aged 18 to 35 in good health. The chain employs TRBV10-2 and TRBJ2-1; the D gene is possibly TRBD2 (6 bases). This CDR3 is CASSEALGGGVQFF. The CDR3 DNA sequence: TGCGCCAGCAGTGAGGCCCTGGGGGGTGGAGTGCAGTTCTTC.